Presented here are 4 T cell receptor beta chains from one specimen sequenced in a study of blood T cell repertoires in COVID-19. Using immunoSEQ multiplex PCR, the repertoire was profiled, and TCRdb retains in-frame clones only, with some absent. The data contain some 160,000 clones, roughly 93% of them singletons. The sample was peripheral blood. Receptors originate from a young man with COVID-19, enrolled during active disease.

The rearrangement joins TRBV7-9 to TRBJ2-7; 7 bases agree with TRBD2. The length of the CDR3 is 14 residues. Trimming removed 5 bases from V and 2 bases from J; junction bases left unmatched: 6. CDR1 and CDR2 from the germline V gene are SEHNR and FQNEAQ (reference sequence). CDR3 in amino acids: CASSASGGTYEQYF. CDR3 sequence (DNA): TGTGCCAGCAGCGCTAGCGGAGGGACCTACGAGCAGTACTTC.

This chain connects TRBV28 to TRBJ2-7; D possibly corresponds to TRBD2 (5 bases). V lost 1 base and J lost 1, with 11 bases in between. The CDR3 length is 15 residues. Germline loops: CDR1 MDHEN, CDR2 SYDVKM. The CDR3 loop reads CASSLSGSGSYEQYF. The DNA of the CDR3 is TGTGCCAGCAGTTTATCGGGAAGCGGTTCCTACGAGCAGTACTTC. Based on the CDR3 plus reference TRBV28 and TRBJ2-7, the full variable domain is DVKVTQSSRYLVKRTGEKVFLECVQDMDHENMFWYRQDPGLGLRLIYFSYDVKMKEKGDIPEGYSVSREKKERFSLILESASTNQTSMYLCASSLSGSGSYEQYFGPGTRLTVT.

The V gene is TRBV3-1 (or the pseudogene TRBV3-2), the J gene TRBJ2-7, with D tentatively TRBD1 (5 bases). Deletions cut 0 bases from V and 0 bases from J, with 9 bases between. CDR1 LGHDT and CDR2 YNNKEL come from the germline V gene (reference sequence). The CDR3 length is 15 residues. The CDR3 sequence is CASSQDWQGSYEQYF. CDR3 nucleotides: TGTGCCAGCAGCCAAGATTGGCAGGGCTCCTACGAGCAGTACTTC.

The chain carries TRBV5-6 and TRBJ2-1, with D possibly TRBD2 on 6 matching bases. The CDR3 runs 13 residues. Trimming shortened V by 0 bases and J by 8 bases, and 9 bases separated the two germline ends. Per the germline V gene, CDR1 is SGHDT and CDR2 is YYEEEE. The CDR3 sequence: CASSLARRDEQFF. The CDR3 DNA reads TGTGCCAGCAGCTTGGCTCGGAGGGATGAGCAGTTCTTC. Combining the CDR3 with reference TRBV5-6 and TRBJ2-1 gives the whole variable domain DAGVTQSPTHLIKTRGQQVTLRCSPKSGHDTVSWYQQALGQGPQFIFQYYEEEERQRGNFPDRFSGHQFPNYSSELNVNALLLGDSALYLCASSLARRDEQFFGPGTRLTVL.